A few counts support the clone carrying this T cell receptor beta chain. This sample stems from a study of T cells after yellow fever vaccination. Study details: The fractions with low cell numbers were processed using SMART-Seq v4 Ultra Low Input.

The length of the CDR3 is 15 residues. Germline V gene sequence: CDR1 SEHNR, CDR2 FQNEAQ (reference sequence). V lost 6 bases and J lost 4, with 19 bases in between. In TCRdb, the 5' RACE reads were re-called with MiXCR into one record per CDR3 protein. The data hold a few hundred thousand distinct CDR3 sequences, with about 19% observed a single time. The chain recombines TRBV7-9 with TRBJ2-7, with D perhaps matching TRBD2 (5 bases). The sequencing here drew on PBMCs, taken 15 days after the yellow fever booster vaccination. The TCR was taken from a man aged 25-45 years who received the YFV17D yellow fever vaccine. The CDR3 here is CASRGSGVGGYEQYF. DNA for the CDR3: TGTGCCAGCAGGGGCTCCGGGGTTGGTGGTTACGAGCAGTACTTC.